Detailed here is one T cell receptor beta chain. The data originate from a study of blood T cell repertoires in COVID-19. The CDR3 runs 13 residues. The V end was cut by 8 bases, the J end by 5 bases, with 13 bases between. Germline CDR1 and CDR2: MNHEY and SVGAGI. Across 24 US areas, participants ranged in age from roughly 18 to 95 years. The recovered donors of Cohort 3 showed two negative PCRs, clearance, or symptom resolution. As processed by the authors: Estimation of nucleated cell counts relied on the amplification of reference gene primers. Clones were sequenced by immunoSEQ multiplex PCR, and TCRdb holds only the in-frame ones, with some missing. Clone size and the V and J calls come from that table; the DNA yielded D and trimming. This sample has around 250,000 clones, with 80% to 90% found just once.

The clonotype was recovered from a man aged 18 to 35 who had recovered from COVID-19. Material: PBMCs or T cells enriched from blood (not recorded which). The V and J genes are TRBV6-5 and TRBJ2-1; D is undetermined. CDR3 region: CASRPAVDNEQFF. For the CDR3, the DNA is TGTGCCAGCCGTCCGGCGGTCGACAATGAGCAGTTCTTC.